Presented here are 32 T cell receptor beta chains from one specimen sequenced in a study of OX40 agonist ivuxolimab in advanced cancers. Assay: immunoSEQ multiplex PCR; the TCRdb copy retains only in-frame clones and omits some. The sample has 90,000 to 100,000 clones, less than 90% seen once. The material sequenced was CD4+ or CD8+ T cells sorted from blood, taken in a trial of the OX40 agonist ivuxolimab. These receptor sequences come from an adult with an advanced solid tumor such as melanoma, head and neck, liver or kidney cancer.

This clone has only one observation. This chain's CDR3 is CASSASGRDRRFF. The CDR3 DNA reads as TGTGCCAGCAGTGCGAGCGGGAGAGATAGACGGTTCTTC. The rearrangement joins TRBV27 to TRBJ2-1; 8 nucleotides align to TRBD2. From germline, CDR1 is MNHEY and CDR2 SMNVEV (reference sequence). The CDR3 is made up of 13 amino acids. V gave up 5 bases and J gave up 15 bases; unmatched junction bases: 12.

J is TRBJ2-3 and V is TRBV6-5; 8 bases fit TRBD2. This CDR3 is built from 16 residues. J was trimmed by 1 base and V by 0 bases; bases with no gene match: 3. From germline, CDR1 is MNHEY and CDR2 SVGAGI. In DNA, the CDR3 is TGTGCCAGCAGTTACTCCCCCGGGAGGGGCACAGATACGCAGTATTTT. It yields the protein CASSYSPGRGTDTQYF.

The chain is built from TRBV5-1 and TRBJ1-6; D not certain. Germline CDR1 is SGHRS and CDR2 is YFSETQ. Trimming shortened V by 6 bases and J by 8 bases, and 12 bases separated the two germline ends. The CDR3 is made up of 13 amino acids. The CDR3 coding sequence is TGCGCCAGCAAGATTCGGTGGGATTCACCCCTCCACTTT. Protein: CASKIRWDSPLHF.

The chain combines TRBV7-2 with TRBJ1-1; weak D call: TRBD1 (6 bases). This CDR3 region has 14 residues. In germline, CDR1 is SGHTA, CDR2 FQGNSA. V lost 3 bases, J lost 0 bases, and 8 bases lay in between. This CDR3 is CASSFGTLNTEAFF. The CDR3 nucleotides read TGTGCCAGCAGCTTCGGGACACTGAACACTGAAGCTTTCTTT.

The chain links TRBV6-1 to TRBJ2-3, with D unresolved. CDR3 length: 15 residues. The V and J ends lost 0 bases and 3 bases respectively, with 10 bases between them. Germline assignment: CDR1 MNHNS and CDR2 SASEGT. In DNA, the CDR3 is TGTGCCAGCAGTGAAGCAGGGTATAGGACAGATACGCAGTATTTT. Its translation is CASSEAGYRTDTQYF.

This clone has more than one count but fewer than ten. The V and J genes are TRBV5-6 and TRBJ1-1, with 8 positions matching TRBD1. J was trimmed by 0 bases and V by 5 bases; bases with no gene match: 3. The CDR3 sequence is 14 residues long. From germline, CDR1 is SGHDT and CDR2 YYEEEE. Written as DNA, the CDR3 is TGTGCCAGCAGAGGACAGGGCCTGAACACTGAAGCTTTCTTT. It yields the protein CASRGQGLNTEAFF. Together with reference TRBV5-6 and TRBJ1-1, the CDR3 gives the full variable domain: DAGVTQSPTHLIKTRGQQVTLRCSPKSGHDTVSWYQQALGQGPQFIFQYYEEEERQRGNFPDRFSGHQFPNYSSELNVNALLLGDSALYLCASRGQGLNTEAFFGQGTRLTVV.

The J gene is TRBJ1-1, the V gene TRBV19; D possibly corresponds to TRBD1 (6 bases). The germline V and J ends were trimmed by 5 bases and 0 bases, with 13 bases remaining between them. Germline values: CDR1 LNHDA, CDR2 SQIVND (reference sequence). CDR3 length: 15 amino acids. The CDR3 sequence: CASSVGGTMNTEAFF. CDR3 coding DNA: TGTGCCAGTAGTGTGGGGGGCACGATGAACACTGAAGCTTTCTTT. Full variable domain (remainder filled in from reference TRBV19 and TRBJ1-1): DGGITQSPKYLFRKEGQNVTLSCEQNLNHDAMYWYRQDPGQGLRLIYYSQIVNDFQKGDIAEGYSVSREKKESFPLTVTSAQKNPTAFYLCASSVGGTMNTEAFFGQGTRLTVV.

The chain has TRBV6-4 and TRBJ2-1, with 8 nucleotides matching TRBD2. The germline V gene encodes CDR1 MRHNA and CDR2 SNTAGT. Trimming at V came to 3 bases and at J to 12 bases, leaving 10 bases not matched to a gene. The CDR3 is made up of 14 amino acids. The CDR3 is CASSESGSGTRQFF. The CDR3, as DNA: TGTGCCAGCAGTGAAAGCGGGAGCGGGACGCGGCAGTTCTTC.

The V and J genes are TRBV5-1 and TRBJ1-1, with a possible D match to TRBD1 (5 bases). Per germline, CDR1 SGHRS and CDR2 YFSETQ. CDR3 length: 14 residues. Trimming took off 4 bases at V and 2 bases at J, with 12 bases between the two ends. CDR3 in amino acids: CASSTGHLNTEAFF. The DNA for the CDR3 is TGCGCCAGCAGCACCGGACATCTCAACACTGAAGCTTTCTTT. The variable domain in full, completed from reference TRBV5-1 and TRBJ1-1, reads KAGVTQTPRYLIKTRGQQVTLSCSPISGHRSVSWYQQTPGQGLQFLFEYFSETQRNKGNFPGRFSGRQFSNSRSEMNVSTLELGDSALYLCASSTGHLNTEAFFGQGTRLTVV.

This clone was seen just once. V gene TRBV18 combines with J gene TRBJ2-4; possibly TRBD2 for D (6 bases). Per the germline V gene, CDR1 is KGHSH and CDR2 is LQKENI. This CDR3 is 18 amino acids long. V was shortened by 2 bases and J by 6 bases, with 23 bases between the two germline ends. The CDR3 sequence is CASSPNDLSRGSGNIQYF. The CDR3 DNA follows: TGTGCCAGCTCACCAAATGATCTGAGTCGGGGGAGTGGAAACATTCAGTACTTC. Supplemented by reference TRBV18 and TRBJ2-4, the full variable domain reads NAGVMQNPRHLVRRRGQEARLRCSPMKGHSHVYWYRQLPEEGLKFMVYLQKENIIDESGMPKERFSAEFPKEGPSILRIQQVVRGDSAAYFCASSPNDLSRGSGNIQYFGAGTRLSVL.

Only one count was recorded for this clone. This chain connects TRBV5-8 to TRBJ2-5; 11 bases are a match to TRBD1. This CDR3 is built from 16 residues. Per germline, CDR1 SGHTS and CDR2 YDEGEE. V lost 4 bases and J lost 4; bases outside the gene matches: 9. The CDR3 nucleotides are TGTGCCAGCAGCGGCGGACAGGGGGCAATGGGAGAGACCCAGTACTTC. It translates to CASSGGQGAMGETQYF.

The chain's CDR3 is CASSLVGGAYEQYF. The CDR3 region has the DNA TGTGCCAGCAGTTTGGTAGGGGGCGCGTACGAGCAGTACTTC. The J gene is TRBJ2-7, the V gene TRBV28, with TRBD1 identical over 7 bases. CDR1 is MDHEN and CDR2 is SYDVKM in the germline V gene. The CDR3 contains 14 residues. The V gene end was trimmed by 3 bases and the J gene end by 4 bases; junction bases not matched to a gene: 6.

This chain connects TRBV30 to TRBJ1-6; the match to TRBD1 covers 8 bases. The J segment lost 8 bases and the V segment lost 3 bases, leaving 3 bases of the junction unmatched. The germline gives CDR1 GTSNPN, CDR2 SVGIG (reference sequence). This CDR3 contains 13 residues. Here the CDR3 reads CAWRTGDHSPLHF. The CDR3, as DNA: TGTGCCTGGAGGACAGGGGATCATTCACCCCTCCACTTT.

V usage is TRBV11-3 and J usage is TRBJ2-2; unclear D gene. This CDR3 has 14 amino acids. CDR1 is SGHNT, CDR2 YENEEA, per germline. Trimming cost V 0 bases and J 5 bases, with 7 bases left between them. This CDR3 reads CASSLDIRTGELFF. CDR3 in DNA: TGTGCCAGCAGCTTAGATATAAGAACCGGGGAGCTGTTTTTT.

The chain joins TRBV5-1 to TRBJ1-2; TRBD1 is a possible D gene (5 bases). This CDR3 has 14 amino acids. Trimming pared 4 bases from V and 8 bases from J, leaving 18 bases between. Looked up from germline, CDR1 is SGHRS and CDR2 is YFSETQ. The CDR3 reads CASSPPFEGEGYTF. Here the CDR3 DNA reads TGCGCCAGCAGCCCCCCCTTCGAAGGGGAGGGCTACACCTTC.

J is TRBJ1-1 and V is TRBV27, with D possibly being TRBD1 (6 bases). The V and J ends lost 5 bases and 3 bases respectively, with 13 bases between them. The CDR3 covers 14 residues. Germline CDR1 is MNHEY and CDR2 is SMNVEV (reference sequence). CDR3 protein: CASSRAGVHTEAFF. The CDR3 DNA follows: TGTGCCAGCAGTAGGGCAGGGGTGCACACTGAAGCTTTCTTT.

The V call is TRBV19, the J call TRBJ1-1, with D possibly TRBD1 on 6 matching bases. Germline V gene lookup returns CDR1 LNHDA and CDR2 SQIVND (reference sequence). The CDR3 totals 15 residues. Trimming pared 5 bases from V and 1 base from J, leaving 14 bases between. The CDR3 loop reads CASSVGQHTNTEAFF. DNA for the CDR3: TGTGCCAGTAGTGTCGGACAGCATACGAACACTGAAGCTTTCTTT.

The chain recombines TRBV11-3 with TRBJ2-1, with D hard to call. Germline lookup yields CDR1 SGHNT and CDR2 YENEEA. The ends were cut back, 5 bases at V and 8 bases at J, with 19 bases in the middle. The CDR3 is 15 amino acids. CDR3 sequence reads: CASSPSTSRPDEQFF. The CDR3 coding sequence is TGTGCCAGCAGCCCGTCCACTTCTCGCCCGGATGAGCAGTTCTTC.

This chain uses TRBV19 with TRBJ2-7; D unresolved. The CDR3 covers 14 residues. Germline CDR1 reads LNHDA; CDR2 reads SQIVND (reference sequence). V gave up 3 bases and J gave up 1 base, with 10 bases separating them. The CDR3 here is CASSIPGTSYEQYF. CDR3 DNA sequence: TGTGCCAGTAGTATCCCAGGCACGTCCTACGAGCAGTACTTC.

The gene calls are TRBV21-1 and TRBJ1-5; TRBD1, the D gene given by the table, was not confirmed from the DNA. TRBV21-1 is a pseudogene segment. CDR3 length: 16 amino acids. The CDR3 region has the DNA TGTGCCAGCATCAGGGGTAGGGGCCGGAGCAATCAGCCCCAGCATTTT. Residues: CASIRGRGRSNQPQHF.

The chain carries TRBV5-4 and TRBJ2-1, with D unclear. The CDR3 contains 13 residues. Trimming stripped 4 bases from V and 8 bases from J, with 13 bases between. Germline V CDR1 and CDR2: SGHNT, YYREEE (reference sequence). The CDR3 protein is CASSIPPGYEQFF. The CDR3 DNA follows: TGTGCCAGCAGCATCCCCCCCGGCTATGAGCAGTTCTTC.

V gene TRBV7-3 combines with J gene TRBJ1-4; 8 bases are a match to TRBD1. Germline CDR1 is SGHTA and CDR2 is FQGTGA. V gave up 4 bases and J gave up 0 bases; unmatched junction bases: 19. The CDR3 extends over 21 amino acids. The CDR3 nucleotides read TGTGCCAGCAGCTCCATGAGAGGACAGGGATACCGGACCACAACTAATGAAAAACTGTTTTTT. The encoded protein is CASSSMRGQGYRTTTNEKLFF.

This clone was counted once. The chain is built from TRBV28 and TRBJ2-7; 10 bases fit TRBD1. Germline V gene lookup returns CDR1 MDHEN and CDR2 SYDVKM. The CDR3 is 16 residues long. After removal of 5 bases from V and 0 bases from J, the junction contained 7 bases not matched to a gene. For the CDR3, the DNA is TGTGCCAGCAGTGCGCCGGGACAGGGGCTCTCCTACGAGCAGTACTTC. Translating gives CASSAPGQGLSYEQYF.

The chain links TRBV9 to TRBJ1-2, with a possible D match to TRBD1 (5 bases). CDR1 and CDR2 from the germline V gene are SGDLS and YYNGEE. Trimming shortened V by 0 bases and J by 7 bases, and 25 bases separated the two germline ends. CDR3 length: 18 residues. CDR3 nucleotide sequence: TGTGCCAGCAGCGTAGTCGAGGCAGGGATTTTCCCACCCGGTGGCTACACCTTC. Protein: CASSVVEAGIFPPGGYTF.

The rearrangement uses TRBV5-1 and TRBJ2-3; 9 bases fit TRBD2. This CDR3 has 15 amino acids. Trimming at V came to 4 bases and at J to 4 bases, leaving 7 bases not matched to a gene. Per the germline V gene, CDR1 is SGHRS and CDR2 is YFSETQ. In DNA form, the CDR3 reads TGCGCCAGCAGCGGCTCCGGGACTAGCCCAGATACGCAGTATTTT. Protein sequence: CASSGSGTSPDTQYF.

J is TRBJ1-6 and V is TRBV28, with 12 bases aligning to TRBD1. V trimming: 6 bases; J trimming: 9 bases; junction bases outside the gene matches: 9. The germline V gene encodes CDR1 MDHEN and CDR2 SYDVKM. The CDR3 totals 16 residues. CDR3 loop: CASSWYRGQGASPLHF. CDR3 bases: TGTGCCAGCAGCTGGTATCGGGGACAGGGGGCTTCACCCCTCCACTTT.

J is TRBJ1-2 and V is TRBV27, with D tentatively TRBD1 (6 bases). Germline V lookup: CDR1 MNHEY, CDR2 SMNVEV (reference sequence). This CDR3 has 15 residues. Between the trimmed V and J ends, which lost 3 bases and 8 bases, there was a span of 19 bases. CDR3 nucleotides: TGTGCCAGCAGTTTGGGGGCACCAGGGTGGGGAGGCTACACCTTC. Its protein product is CASSLGAPGWGGYTF.

The rearrangement links TRBV4-3 to TRBJ2-3; D gene unclear. Germline V lookup: CDR1 LGHNA, CDR2 YSLEER. The CDR3 spans 15 residues. Between the trimmed V and J ends, which lost 1 base and 3 bases, there was a span of 11 bases. The CDR3 reads CASSQGPRATDTQYF. The CDR3 nucleotides are TGCGCCAGCAGCCAAGGCCCCCGCGCTACAGATACGCAGTATTTT.

This clone has a single count. The sample contains more than one DNA sequence encoding this CDR3. The chain carries TRBV18 and TRBJ2-1; TRBD2 is a possible D gene (6 bases). Trimming removed 0 bases at V and 1 base at J, with 7 bases between. The CDR3 sequence is 15 residues long. Germline CDR1 KGHSH, CDR2 LQKENI. CDR3 DNA sequence: TGTGCCAGCTCACCACCTAGCGGATCCTACAATGAGCAGTTCTTC. Translation gives CASSPPSGSYNEQFF.

This clone was detected once. V and J are TRBV2 and TRBJ2-7; unclear D gene. Deletions cut 4 bases from V and 2 bases from J, with 6 bases between. The length of the CDR3 is 12 residues. Germline CDR1 is SNHLY and CDR2 is FYNNEI. CDR3 residues: CASSGLAYEQYF. The CDR3 DNA reads as TGTGCCAGCAGTGGACTCGCCTACGAGCAGTACTTC.

The J gene is TRBJ2-1, the V gene TRBV28; no firm D call. V was pared by 5 bases and J by 7 bases, with 15 bases between. Per germline, CDR1 MDHEN and CDR2 SYDVKM. The CDR3 length is 14 residues. The CDR3 is CASSPREVDNEQFF. CDR3 DNA sequence: TGTGCCAGCAGTCCTAGGGAAGTTGATAATGAGCAGTTCTTC.

The chain couples TRBV9 to TRBJ1-5; D is undetermined. This CDR3 comprises 14 residues. Germline V gene lookup returns CDR1 SGDLS and CDR2 YYNGEE. Trimming shortened V by 0 bases and J by 5 bases, and 9 bases separated the two germline ends. The CDR3 DNA sequence: TGTGCCAGCAGCGTAGGGGGATACGATCAGCCCCAGCATTTT. Its protein is CASSVGGYDQPQHF.